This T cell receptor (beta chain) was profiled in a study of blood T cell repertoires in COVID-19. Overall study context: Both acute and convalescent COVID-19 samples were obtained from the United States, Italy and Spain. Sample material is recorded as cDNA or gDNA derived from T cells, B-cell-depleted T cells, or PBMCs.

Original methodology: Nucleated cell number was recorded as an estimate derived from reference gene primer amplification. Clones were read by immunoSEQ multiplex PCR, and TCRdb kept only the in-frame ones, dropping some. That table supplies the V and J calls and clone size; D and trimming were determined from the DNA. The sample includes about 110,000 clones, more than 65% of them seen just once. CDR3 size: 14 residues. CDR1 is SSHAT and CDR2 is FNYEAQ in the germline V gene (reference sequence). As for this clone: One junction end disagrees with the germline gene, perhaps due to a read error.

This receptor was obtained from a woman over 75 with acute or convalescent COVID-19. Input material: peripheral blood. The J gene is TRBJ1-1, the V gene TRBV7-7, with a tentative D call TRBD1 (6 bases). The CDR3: CASSPSGGLTEAFF. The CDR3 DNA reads TGTGCTAGCAGCCCTAGCGGGGGGCTCACTGAAGCTTTCTTT.